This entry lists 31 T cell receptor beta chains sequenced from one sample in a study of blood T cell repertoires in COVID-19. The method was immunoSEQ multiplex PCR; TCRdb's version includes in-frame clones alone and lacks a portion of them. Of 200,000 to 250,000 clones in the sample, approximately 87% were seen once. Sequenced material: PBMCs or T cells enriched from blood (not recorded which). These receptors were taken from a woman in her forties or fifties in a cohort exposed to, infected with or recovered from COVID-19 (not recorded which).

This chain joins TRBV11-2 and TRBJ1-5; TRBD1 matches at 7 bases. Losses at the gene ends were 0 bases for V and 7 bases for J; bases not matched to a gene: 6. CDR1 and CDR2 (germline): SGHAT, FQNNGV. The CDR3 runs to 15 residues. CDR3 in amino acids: CASSLDTGAGQPQHF. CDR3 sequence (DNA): TGTGCCAGCAGCTTAGATACAGGGGCAGGGCAGCCCCAGCATTTT. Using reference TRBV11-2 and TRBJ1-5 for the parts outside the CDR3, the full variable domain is EAGVAQSPRYKIIEKRQSVAFWCNPISGHATLYWYQQILGQGPKLLIQFQNNGVVDDSQLPKDRFSAERLKGVDSTLKIQPAKLEDSAVYLCASSLDTGAGQPQHFGDGTRLSIL.

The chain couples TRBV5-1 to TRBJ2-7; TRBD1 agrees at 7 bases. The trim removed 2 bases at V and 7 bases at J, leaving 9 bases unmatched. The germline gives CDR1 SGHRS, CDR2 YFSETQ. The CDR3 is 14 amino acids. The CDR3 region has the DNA TGCGCCAGCAGCTTAGTTACAGGGGCAAGGGAGCAGTACTTC. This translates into CASSLVTGAREQYF.

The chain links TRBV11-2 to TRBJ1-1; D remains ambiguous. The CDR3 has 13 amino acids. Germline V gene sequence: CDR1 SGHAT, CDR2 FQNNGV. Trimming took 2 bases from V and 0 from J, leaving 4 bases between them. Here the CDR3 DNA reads TGTGCCAGCAGCTTAACTATGAACACTGAAGCTTTCTTT. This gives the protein CASSLTMNTEAFF.

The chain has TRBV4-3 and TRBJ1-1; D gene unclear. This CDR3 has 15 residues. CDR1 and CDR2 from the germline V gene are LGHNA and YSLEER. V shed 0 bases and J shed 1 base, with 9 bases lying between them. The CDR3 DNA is TGCGCCAGCAGCCAAGATCTCGGGGAGAACACTGAAGCTTTCTTT. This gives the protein CASSQDLGENTEAFF.

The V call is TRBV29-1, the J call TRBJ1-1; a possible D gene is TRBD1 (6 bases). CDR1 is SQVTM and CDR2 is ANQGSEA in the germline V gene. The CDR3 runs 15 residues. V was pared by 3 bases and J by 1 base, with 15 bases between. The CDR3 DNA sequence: TGCAGCGTTGACACCAGGGGTTTGAGGAACACTGAAGCTTTCTTT. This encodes CSVDTRGLRNTEAFF. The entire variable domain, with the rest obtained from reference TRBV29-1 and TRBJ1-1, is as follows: SAVISQKPSRDICQRGTSLTIQCQVDSQVTMMFWYRQQPGQSLTLIATANQGSEATYESGFVIDKFPISRPNLTFSTLTVSNMSPEDSSIYLCSVDTRGLRNTEAFFGQGTRLTVV.

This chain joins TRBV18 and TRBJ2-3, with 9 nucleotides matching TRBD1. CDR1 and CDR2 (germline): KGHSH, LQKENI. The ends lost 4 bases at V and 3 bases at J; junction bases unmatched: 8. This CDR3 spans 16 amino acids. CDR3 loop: CASSRRTGEATDTQYF. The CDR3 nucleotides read TGTGCCAGCTCACGACGGACAGGGGAGGCGACAGATACGCAGTATTTT.

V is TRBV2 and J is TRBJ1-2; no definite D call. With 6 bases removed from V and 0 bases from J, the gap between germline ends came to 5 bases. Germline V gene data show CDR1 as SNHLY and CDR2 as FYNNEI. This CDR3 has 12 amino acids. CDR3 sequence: CASSLSNYGYTF. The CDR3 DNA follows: TGTGCCAGCAGCCTGTCTAACTATGGCTACACCTTC.

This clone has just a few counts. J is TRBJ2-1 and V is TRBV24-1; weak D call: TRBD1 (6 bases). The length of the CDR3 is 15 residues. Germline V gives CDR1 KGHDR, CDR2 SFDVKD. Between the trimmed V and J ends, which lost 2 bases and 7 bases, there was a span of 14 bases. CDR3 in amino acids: CATSDSDRNWNEQFF. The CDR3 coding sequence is TGTGCCACCAGTGATTCTGACAGGAATTGGAATGAGCAGTTCTTC.

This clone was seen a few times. CDR3 in DNA: TGTGCCAGCAGCTTGTCCTTTAGCGGGGGCACACAAGAGACCCAGTACTTC. It translates to CASSLSFSGGTQETQYF. The rearrangement joins TRBV5-8 to TRBJ2-5; TRBD2 aligns across 9 bases. This CDR3 comprises 17 residues. Germline-derived CDR1 and CDR2 are SGHTS and YDEGEE. The ends lost 1 base at V and 2 bases at J; junction bases unmatched: 9.

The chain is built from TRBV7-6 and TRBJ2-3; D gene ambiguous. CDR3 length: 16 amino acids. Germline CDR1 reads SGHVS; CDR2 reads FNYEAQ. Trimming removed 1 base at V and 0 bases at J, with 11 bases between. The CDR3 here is CASSLDPPSSTDTQYF. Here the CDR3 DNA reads TGTGCCAGCAGCTTAGATCCGCCGAGTAGCACAGATACGCAGTATTTT.

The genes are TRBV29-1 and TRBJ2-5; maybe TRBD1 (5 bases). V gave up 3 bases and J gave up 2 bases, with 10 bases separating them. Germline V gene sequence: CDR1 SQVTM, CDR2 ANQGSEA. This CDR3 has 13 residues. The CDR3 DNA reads TGCAGCGTTGAGACGGCAGGGCAAGAGACCCAGTACTTC. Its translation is CSVETAGQETQYF.

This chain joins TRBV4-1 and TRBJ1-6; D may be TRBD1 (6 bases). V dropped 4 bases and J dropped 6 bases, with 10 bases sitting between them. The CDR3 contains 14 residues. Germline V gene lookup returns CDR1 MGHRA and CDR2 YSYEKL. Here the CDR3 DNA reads TGCGCCAGCAGCCTAAGGGGGGGTAATTCACCCCTCCACTTT. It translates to CASSLRGGNSPLHF.

CDR3 amino acids: CASSLRGQTEAFF. The CDR3 coding sequence is TGTGCCAGCAGTCTCAGGGGGCAAACTGAAGCTTTCTTT. This sequence joins TRBV2 and TRBJ1-1, with TRBD1 matching 8 bases. The CDR3 extends over 13 amino acids. V lost 5 bases, J lost 5 bases, and 4 bases stayed unmatched. The germline CDR1 and CDR2 sequences are SNHLY and FYNNEI. Variable domain in full (rest from reference TRBV2 and TRBJ1-1): EPEVTQTPSHQVTQMGQEVILRCVPISNHLYFYWYRQILGQKVEFLVSFYNNEISEKSEIFDDQFSVERPDGSNFTLKIRSTKLEDSAMYFCASSLRGQTEAFFGQGTRLTVV.

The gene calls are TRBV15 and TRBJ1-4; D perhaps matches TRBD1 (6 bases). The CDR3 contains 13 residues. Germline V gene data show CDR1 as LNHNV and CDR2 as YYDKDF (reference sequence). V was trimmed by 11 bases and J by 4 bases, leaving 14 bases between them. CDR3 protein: CAAKTGINEKLFF. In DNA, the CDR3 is TGTGCCGCCAAAACAGGGATTAATGAAAAACTGTTTTTT. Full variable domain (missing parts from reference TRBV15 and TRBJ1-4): DAMVIQNPRYQVTQFGKPVTLSCSQTLNHNVMYWYQQKSSQAPKLLFHYYDKDFNNEADTPDNFQSRRPNTSFCFLDIRSPGLGDTAMYLCAAKTGINEKLFFGSGTQLSVL.

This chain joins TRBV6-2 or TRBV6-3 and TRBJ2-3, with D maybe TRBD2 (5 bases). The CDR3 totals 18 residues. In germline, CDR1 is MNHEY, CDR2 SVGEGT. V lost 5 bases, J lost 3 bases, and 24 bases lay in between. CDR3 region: CASSHLVGKWTLTDTQYF. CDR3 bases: TGTGCCAGCAGTCACCTGGTCGGGAAGTGGACCTTGACAGATACGCAGTATTTT.

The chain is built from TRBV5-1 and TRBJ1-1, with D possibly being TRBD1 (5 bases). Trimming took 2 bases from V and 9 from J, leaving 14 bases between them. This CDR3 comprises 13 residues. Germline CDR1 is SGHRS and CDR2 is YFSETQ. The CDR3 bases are TGCGCCAGCAGCTTCGACAGTGCCTCGCAAGCTTTCTTT. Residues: CASSFDSASQAFF.

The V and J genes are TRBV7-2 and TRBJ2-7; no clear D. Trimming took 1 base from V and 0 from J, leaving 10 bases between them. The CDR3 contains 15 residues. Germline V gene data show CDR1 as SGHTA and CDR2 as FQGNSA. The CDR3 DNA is TGTGCCAGCAGCTTAGGGCAGGCTATCTCCTACGAGCAGTACTTC. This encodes CASSLGQAISYEQYF.

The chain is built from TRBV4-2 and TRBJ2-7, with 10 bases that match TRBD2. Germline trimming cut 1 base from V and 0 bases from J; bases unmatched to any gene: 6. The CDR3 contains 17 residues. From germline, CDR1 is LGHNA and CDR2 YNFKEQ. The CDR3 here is CASSQGVTSGDSYEQYF. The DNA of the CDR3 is TGTGCCAGCAGCCAAGGCGTTACTAGCGGGGACTCCTACGAGCAGTACTTC.

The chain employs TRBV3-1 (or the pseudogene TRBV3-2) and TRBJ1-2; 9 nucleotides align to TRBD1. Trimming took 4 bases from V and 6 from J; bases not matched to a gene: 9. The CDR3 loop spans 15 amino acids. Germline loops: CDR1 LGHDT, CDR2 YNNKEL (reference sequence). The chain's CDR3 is CASSPQTGGFNGYTF. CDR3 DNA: TGTGCCAGCAGCCCCCAGACAGGGGGGTTTAATGGCTACACCTTC.

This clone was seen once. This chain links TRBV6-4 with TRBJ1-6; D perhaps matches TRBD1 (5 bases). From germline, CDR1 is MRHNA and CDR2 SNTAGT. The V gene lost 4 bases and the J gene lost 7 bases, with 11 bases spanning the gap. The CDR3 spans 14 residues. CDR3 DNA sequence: TGTGCCAGCAGTGCCTCCCAGGGAAATTCACCCCTCCACTTT. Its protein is CASSASQGNSPLHF.

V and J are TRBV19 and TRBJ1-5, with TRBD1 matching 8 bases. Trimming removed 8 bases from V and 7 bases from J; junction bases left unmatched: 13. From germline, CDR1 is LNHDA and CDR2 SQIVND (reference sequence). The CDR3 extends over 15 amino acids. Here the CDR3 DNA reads TGTGCCAGTTCAGTTCATGCAGGGGGCGGGCAGCCCCAGCATTTT. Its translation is CASSVHAGGGQPQHF.

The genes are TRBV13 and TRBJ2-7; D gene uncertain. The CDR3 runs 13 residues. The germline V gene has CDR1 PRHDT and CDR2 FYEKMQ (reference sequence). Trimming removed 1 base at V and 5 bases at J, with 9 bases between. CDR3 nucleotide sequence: TGTGCCAGCAGCTTAGAACGAAGAGACGAGCAGTACTTC. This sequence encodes CASSLERRDEQYF.

The CDR3 here is CASRGQATDTQYF. The CDR3 DNA is TGTGCCAGTAGGGGACAGGCAACAGATACGCAGTATTTT. The chain couples TRBV19 to TRBJ2-3; 8 bases map to TRBD1. This CDR3 spans 13 amino acids. The V segment lost 6 bases and the J segment 3 bases; nucleotides outside the gene matches: 2. Per germline, CDR1 LNHDA and CDR2 SQIVND (reference sequence).

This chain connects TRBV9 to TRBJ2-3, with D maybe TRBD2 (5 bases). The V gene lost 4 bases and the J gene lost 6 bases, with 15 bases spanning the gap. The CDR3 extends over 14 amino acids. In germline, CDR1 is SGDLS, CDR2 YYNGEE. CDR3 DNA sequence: TGTGCCAGCAGCCCTAGACCCGGAGGTGATACGCAGTATTTT. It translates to CASSPRPGGDTQYF. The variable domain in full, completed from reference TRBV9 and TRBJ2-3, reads DSGVTQTPKHLITATGQRVTLRCSPRSGDLSVYWYQQSLDQGLQFLIQYYNGEERAKGNILERFSAQQFPDLHSELNLSSLELGDSALYFCASSPRPGGDTQYFGPGTRLTVL.

The CDR3 nucleotides read TGCGCCAGCCAGGGATACAATGAGCAGTTCTTC. Amino acids: CASQGYNEQFF. The V and J genes are TRBV5-1 and TRBJ2-1, with a possible D match to TRBD1 (5 bases). CDR3 length: 11 amino acids. Germline loops: CDR1 SGHRS, CDR2 YFSETQ. Trimming stripped 7 bases from V and 4 bases from J, with 6 bases between.

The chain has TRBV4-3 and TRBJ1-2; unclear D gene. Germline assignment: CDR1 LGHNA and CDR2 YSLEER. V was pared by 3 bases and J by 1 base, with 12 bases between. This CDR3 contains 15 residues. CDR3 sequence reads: CASSQEMSRNYGYTF. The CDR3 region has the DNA TGCGCCAGCAGCCAGGAGATGTCGCGTAACTATGGCTACACCTTC.

The CDR3 reads CAISGSQRGVPYEQYF. The CDR3 DNA follows: TGTGCCATCAGTGGGTCGCAGCGGGGGGTACCGTACGAGCAGTACTTC. The V call is TRBV10-3, the J call TRBJ2-7; 9 nucleotides agree with TRBD2. Germline loops: CDR1 ENHRY, CDR2 SYGVKD. V was clipped by 4 bases and J by 4 bases; unmatched bases: 11. The CDR3 consists of 16 residues.

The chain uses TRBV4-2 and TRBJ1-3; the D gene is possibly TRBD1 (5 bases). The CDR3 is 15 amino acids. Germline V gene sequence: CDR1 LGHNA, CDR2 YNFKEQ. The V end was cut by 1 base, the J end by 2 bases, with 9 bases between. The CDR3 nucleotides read TGTGCCAGCAGCCAAGGATTGACAGCTGGAAACACCATATATTTT. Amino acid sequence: CASSQGLTAGNTIYF.

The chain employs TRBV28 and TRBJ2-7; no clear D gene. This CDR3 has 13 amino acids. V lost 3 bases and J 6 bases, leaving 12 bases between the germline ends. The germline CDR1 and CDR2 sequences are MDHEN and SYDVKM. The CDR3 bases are TGTGCCAGCAGTTTTCCAGGCCGACCCGAGCAGTACTTC. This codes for CASSFPGRPEQYF. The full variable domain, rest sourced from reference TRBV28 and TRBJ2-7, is DVKVTQSSRYLVKRTGEKVFLECVQDMDHENMFWYRQDPGLGLRLIYFSYDVKMKEKGDIPEGYSVSREKKERFSLILESASTNQTSMYLCASSFPGRPEQYFGPGTRLTVT.

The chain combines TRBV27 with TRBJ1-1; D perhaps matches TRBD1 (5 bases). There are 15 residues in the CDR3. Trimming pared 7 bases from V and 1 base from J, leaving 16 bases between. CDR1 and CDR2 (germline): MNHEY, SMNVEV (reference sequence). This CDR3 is CASTMGRGGNTEAFF. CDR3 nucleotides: TGTGCCAGCACTATGGGGAGGGGCGGGAACACTGAAGCTTTCTTT.

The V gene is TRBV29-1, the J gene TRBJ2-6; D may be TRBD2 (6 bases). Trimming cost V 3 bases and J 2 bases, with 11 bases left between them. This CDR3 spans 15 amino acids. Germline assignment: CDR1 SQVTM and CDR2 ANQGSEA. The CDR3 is CSVELGTPGANVLTF. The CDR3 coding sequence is TGCAGCGTTGAGTTGGGGACTCCTGGGGCCAACGTCCTGACTTTC.